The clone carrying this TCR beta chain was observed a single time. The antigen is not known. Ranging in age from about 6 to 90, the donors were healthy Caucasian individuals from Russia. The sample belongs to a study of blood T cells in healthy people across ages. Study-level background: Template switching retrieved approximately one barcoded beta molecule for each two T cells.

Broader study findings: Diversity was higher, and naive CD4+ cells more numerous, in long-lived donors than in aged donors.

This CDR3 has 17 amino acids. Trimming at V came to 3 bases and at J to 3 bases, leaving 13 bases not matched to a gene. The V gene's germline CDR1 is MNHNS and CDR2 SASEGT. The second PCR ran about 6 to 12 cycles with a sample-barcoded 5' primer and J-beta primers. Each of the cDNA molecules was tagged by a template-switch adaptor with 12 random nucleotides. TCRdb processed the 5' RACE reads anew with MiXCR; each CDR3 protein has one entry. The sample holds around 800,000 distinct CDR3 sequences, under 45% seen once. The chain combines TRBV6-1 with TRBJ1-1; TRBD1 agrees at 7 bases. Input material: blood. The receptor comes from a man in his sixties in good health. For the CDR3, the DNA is TGTGCCAGCAGTGAGGGGGAGGGGGCTGTACGGGACACTGAAGCTTTCTTT. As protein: CASSEGEGAVRDTEAFF.